This T cell receptor (beta chain) was sequenced during a study of cytomegalovirus exposure and HLA in healthy donors. As for the study in general: A subsequent analysis reported that the roughly 120 validation repertoires were produced on the same platform that had also been used for the roughly 700 first-cohort repertoires.

A remark on this clone: The antigen is undetermined.

The donors were members of the approximately 120-subject validation cohort (separate from the roughly 670-subject first cohort). Using immunoSEQ multiplex PCR, the repertoire was profiled, and TCRdb retains in-frame clones only, with some absent. Of under 130,000 clones listed, roughly 86% are singletons. Overall study findings and caveats: Reports credit the classifier with highly specific, highly sensitive diagnosis of cytomegalovirus status. Some TCR beta chains (roughly 150 of them) were listed as cytomegalovirus-associated.

Trimming pared 0 bases from V and 7 bases from J, leaving 13 bases between. There are 15 residues in the CDR3. Germline loops: CDR1 SGHRS, CDR2 YFSETQ. The receptor's source is a young woman in good health and CMV-seropositive. Source material: PBMCs. The V and J genes are TRBV5-1 and TRBJ1-4; unclear D gene. The CDR3 loop is CASSLDPGALEKLFF. CDR3 DNA: TGCGCCAGCAGCTTGGATCCGGGAGCCCTTGAAAAACTGTTTTTT.